These 8 T cell receptor beta chains share one sample of origin, sequenced in a study of blood T cells in healthy people across ages. Primed by a sample-barcoded 5' primer and a J-beta primer mix, a second PCR proceeded for 7 to 11 cycles. TCRdb reprocessed the 5' RACE reads via MiXCR and lists one record per CDR3 protein. The data contain some 890,000 distinct CDR3 sequences, about 28% of them singletons. This sample also appeared in a second study, on T cells of mothers and their children.

The sequencing sample was made of blood. These receptors were taken from a woman between 35 and 50 years old in good health.

This clonotype was counted many times. V usage is TRBV7-3 and J usage is TRBJ2-7, with D hard to call. CDR1 SGHTA and CDR2 FQGTGA come from the germline V gene. This CDR3 comprises 13 residues. V dropped 5 bases and J dropped 2 bases, with 10 bases sitting between them. The CDR3 loop reads CASSPSQAYEQYF. CDR3 DNA sequence: TGTGCCAGCAGCCCCAGTCAGGCCTACGAGCAGTACTTC.

The chain uses TRBV25-1 and TRBJ2-3, with D unclear. Germline loops: CDR1 MGHDK, CDR2 SYGVNS. The CDR3 runs to 16 residues. V lost 1 base and J lost 2, with 13 bases in between. The CDR3 is CASSESPEVPTDTQYF. CDR3 DNA sequence: TGTGCCAGCAGTGAATCTCCAGAGGTTCCCACAGATACGCAGTATTTT.

In its sample, this clonotype was seen many times. This chain joins TRBV10-3 and TRBJ2-7; TRBD2 matches 7 bases. Trimming cost V 4 bases and J 3 bases; bases outside gene matches: 21. The CDR3 is 19 amino acids. CDR1 is ENHRY, CDR2 SYGVKD, per germline. CDR3 loop: CAISGPPGAGELEIYEQYF. The CDR3 coding sequence is TGTGCCATCAGTGGACCCCCCGGGGCGGGGGAGCTTGAAATCTACGAGCAGTACTTC.

This clonotype was counted between two and nine times. The chain carries TRBV4-1 and TRBJ1-1; D is uncertain. Per germline, CDR1 MGHRA and CDR2 YSYEKL. V lost 0 bases to trimming and J lost 11 bases, with 13 bases between them. The length of the CDR3 is 13 residues. The CDR3 loop is CASSQELGGGAFF. The CDR3 nucleotides read TGCGCCAGCAGCCAAGAGTTGGGAGGTGGGGCTTTCTTT.

This clonotype was recorded at least ten times. The V call is TRBV20-1, the J call TRBJ1-2; unclear D gene. CDR1 is DFQATT, CDR2 SNEGSKA, per germline (reference sequence). V shed 4 bases and J shed 6 bases, with 18 bases lying between them. This CDR3 comprises 14 residues. The CDR3 loop reads CSAISGSTPDGYTF. The CDR3, as DNA: TGCAGTGCTATCTCCGGGTCAACCCCTGATGGCTACACCTTC.

V gene TRBV20-1 combines with J gene TRBJ2-3; TRBD2 matches 9 bases. The CDR3 contains 16 residues. The V gene's germline CDR1 is DFQATT and CDR2 SNEGSKA (reference sequence). V lost 2 bases and J lost 2; bases outside the gene matches: 8. CDR3 nucleotide sequence: TGCAGTGCTAGATCCCCCCCTAGCGGGGCCACAGATACGCAGTATTTT. Its translation is CSARSPPSGATDTQYF.

This rearrangement joins TRBV20-1 to TRBJ1-1; tentative D call: TRBD1 (6 bases). Trimming took off 0 bases at V and 3 bases at J, with 17 bases between the two ends. Germline CDR1 reads DFQATT; CDR2 reads SNEGSKA (reference sequence). There are 16 residues in the CDR3. The CDR3 sequence is CSARDPAEGGHTEAFF. CDR3 DNA: TGCAGTGCTAGAGATCCGGCAGAGGGGGGCCACACTGAAGCTTTCTTT.

This clonotype was found many times. V and J are TRBV9 and TRBJ2-7; tentative D call: TRBD2 (6 bases). V was pared by 0 bases and J by 3 bases, with 13 bases between. The CDR3 is made up of 15 amino acids. Germline lookup yields CDR1 SGDLS and CDR2 YYNGEE. CDR3 nucleotides: TGTGCCAGCAGCGTAGGGGGACTTAATAACTACGAGCAGTACTTC. This gives the protein CASSVGGLNNYEQYF.